These 18 T cell receptor beta chains came from one sample sequenced in a study of technical replicates of blood from a handful of donors. The repertoire was sequenced with immunoSEQ multiplex PCR; TCRdb's copy has only in-frame clones and lacks some. The sample includes 74,000 or so clones, approximately 90% of them seen just once. The material sequenced was T cells isolated from PBMCs. The receptors stem from a human donor in good health.

The chain recombines TRBV27 with TRBJ1-1; 9 nucleotides line up with TRBD1. Germline trimming cut 5 bases from V and 10 bases from J; bases unmatched to any gene: 17. The germline gives CDR1 MNHEY, CDR2 SMNVEV (reference sequence). The CDR3 runs 16 residues. In DNA, the CDR3 is TGTGCCAGCAGTACAACCGGGACAGGGAAAGCCATGAGAGCTTTCTTT. Translating it yields CASSTTGTGKAMRAFF.

The chain employs TRBV9 and TRBJ2-7, with 7 nucleotides matching TRBD1. CDR1 is SGDLS and CDR2 is YYNGEE in the germline V gene. V was clipped by 0 bases and J by 2 bases; unmatched bases: 2. The CDR3 is made up of 14 amino acids. The CDR3 region has the DNA TGTGCCAGCAGCGTAGGGGACAGTGCCTACGAGCAGTACTTC. The encoded protein is CASSVGDSAYEQYF.

V usage is TRBV7-9 and J usage is TRBJ1-1; possibly TRBD1 for D (5 bases). The germline CDR1 and CDR2 sequences are SEHNR and FQNEAQ (reference sequence). The V end lost 2 bases, the J end lost 7 bases, and 17 bases lay between the germline ends. This CDR3 contains 15 residues. For the CDR3, the DNA is TGTGCCAGCAGCTTACGGTTGGGGCAGGGCTTTGAAGCTTTCTTT. This codes for CASSLRLGQGFEAFF.

The chain couples TRBV28 to TRBJ1-2, with 10 bases lining up with TRBD1. The ends lost 7 bases at V and 5 bases at J; junction bases unmatched: 7. Germline values: CDR1 MDHEN, CDR2 SYDVKM. There are 14 residues in the CDR3. CDR3 in DNA: TGTGCCAGCATCCCGGGACAGGGGACTTATGGCTACACCTTC. Translating it yields CASIPGQGTYGYTF.

This clone was found once. The V gene is TRBV18, the J gene TRBJ2-2; D not certain. The CDR3 extends over 13 amino acids. Per the germline V gene, CDR1 is KGHSH and CDR2 is LQKENI. Between the trimmed V and J ends, which lost 1 base and 3 bases, there was a span of 3 bases. CDR3 sequence (DNA): TGTGCCAGCTCACCACAGCACACCGGGGAGCTGTTTTTT. It codes for CASSPQHTGELFF.

CDR3 sequence reads: CASSVAGNTGELFF. CDR3 DNA sequence: TGTGCCAGCAGCGTAGCGGGGAACACCGGGGAGCTGTTTTTT. This chain uses TRBV9 with TRBJ2-2; no clear D gene. Germline V lookup: CDR1 SGDLS, CDR2 YYNGEE. The CDR3 consists of 14 residues. V was pared by 0 bases and J by 1 base, with 4 bases between.

The V gene is TRBV29-1, the J gene TRBJ2-1; 9 bases align to TRBD1. Trimming cost V 3 bases and J 7 bases; bases outside gene matches: 4. Germline-derived CDR1 and CDR2 are SQVTM and ANQGSEA. The length of the CDR3 is 13 residues. CDR3 sequence: CSVDRDRANEQFF. CDR3 DNA sequence: TGCAGCGTTGATAGGGACAGGGCAAATGAGCAGTTCTTC.

The rearrangement joins TRBV6-1 to TRBJ2-3; 10 bases agree with TRBD2. Germline V gene lookup returns CDR1 MNHNS and CDR2 SASEGT. J was trimmed by 4 bases and V by 5 bases; bases with no gene match: 3. This CDR3 contains 14 residues. CDR3 sequence (DNA): TGTGCCAGCAGTCTAGCGGGGGTCGCAGATACGCAGTATTTT. It translates to CASSLAGVADTQYF.

This chain joins TRBV11-3 and TRBJ1-3, with a weak D call TRBD1 (5 bases). CDR3 size: 14 residues. Per germline, CDR1 SGHNT and CDR2 YENEEA. V was cut by 5 bases and J by 2 bases, with 10 bases left in between. CDR3 sequence (DNA): TGTGCCAGCAGCGGCAGGGTGACTGGAAACACCATATATTTT. Translation: CASSGRVTGNTIYF.

J is TRBJ1-3 and V is TRBV9; maybe TRBD1 (6 bases). V dropped 0 bases and J dropped 4 bases, with 17 bases sitting between them. The CDR3 extends over 17 amino acids. The germline CDR1 and CDR2 sequences are SGDLS and YYNGEE. The CDR3 sequence: CASSVEMGASSGNTIYF. DNA for the CDR3: TGTGCCAGCAGCGTAGAAATGGGGGCCTCGTCGGGAAACACCATATATTTT.

V is TRBV13 and J is TRBJ1-2; 9 bases align to TRBD1. The CDR3 is 14 residues long. Germline CDR1 PRHDT, CDR2 FYEKMQ (reference sequence). The V and J ends lost 5 bases and 7 bases, in that order; junction bases with no gene match: 8. The CDR3 DNA follows: TGTGCCAGCAGCGCGGACAGGGGAAGGGGTGGCTACACCTTC. Encoded protein: CASSADRGRGGYTF.

The chain carries TRBV7-9 and TRBJ1-1; 7 positions agree with TRBD1. Germline assignment: CDR1 SEHNR and CDR2 FQNEAQ (reference sequence). The CDR3 consists of 12 residues. The V segment lost 0 bases and the J segment 11 bases; nucleotides outside the gene matches: 3. The CDR3 region is CASSLAGGVAFF. The CDR3 nucleotides are TGTGCCAGCAGCTTAGCAGGGGGCGTCGCTTTCTTT.

This clone is labeled as medium-sized. The chain employs TRBV2 and TRBJ1-5; 7 positions match TRBD1. The germline CDR1 and CDR2 sequences are SNHLY and FYNNEI. This CDR3 spans 14 amino acids. Losses at the gene ends were 3 bases for V and 6 bases for J; bases not matched to a gene: 5. The CDR3 sequence: CASSDRGLSQPQHF. The DNA for the CDR3 is TGTGCCAGCAGTGATAGGGGGCTCAGTCAGCCCCAGCATTTT.

This chain connects TRBV9 to TRBJ2-1; TRBD2 matches 10 bases. This CDR3 has 15 amino acids. The junction had 7 bases not matched to a gene; V was cut back by 2 bases and J by 8 bases. The germline V gene has CDR1 SGDLS and CDR2 YYNGEE. The CDR3 loop is CASSVRASGSDEQFF. The CDR3 DNA is TGTGCCAGCAGCGTTAGGGCTAGCGGGAGCGATGAGCAGTTCTTC.

The chain employs TRBV19 and TRBJ1-4; TRBD1 matches 11 bases. The germline gives CDR1 LNHDA, CDR2 SQIVND (reference sequence). Germline trimming cut 5 bases from V and 8 bases from J; bases unmatched to any gene: 10. The CDR3 consists of 16 residues. For the CDR3, the DNA is TGTGCCAGTAGTCCAGGGACAGGGGGTTGGGGGGAAAAACTGTTTTTT. This gives the protein CASSPGTGGWGEKLFF.

V gene TRBV6-1 combines with J gene TRBJ1-2, with 9 nucleotides matching TRBD1. V lost 4 bases to trimming and J lost 2 bases; unmatched junction nucleotides: 5. Germline V CDR1 and CDR2: MNHNS, SASEGT. CDR3 length: 15 amino acids. The CDR3 nucleotides read TGTGCCAGCAGTGCCTTACAGGGGGCGAACTATGGCTACACCTTC. Protein product: CASSALQGANYGYTF.

This chain connects TRBV25-1 to TRBJ1-2; D uncertain. Per germline, CDR1 MGHDK and CDR2 SYGVNS. This CDR3 is built from 13 residues. V lost 5 bases and J 4 bases, leaving 11 bases between the germline ends. DNA of the CDR3: TGTGCCAGCAGTTTAGACGGGTCCTATGGCTACACCTTC. Its translation is CASSLDGSYGYTF.

This chain links TRBV6-1 with TRBJ1-2, with D perhaps TRBD1 (6 bases). The CDR3 is made up of 12 amino acids. Per the germline V gene, CDR1 is MNHNS and CDR2 is SASEGT. The V end was cut by 8 bases, the J end by 10 bases, with 17 bases between. The CDR3 is CASARGGIAYTF. In DNA, the CDR3 is TGTGCCAGCGCCAGGGGCGGAATTGCCTACACCTTC.